The entry below gives a single T cell receptor beta chain sequence along with its context. The CDR3 has 13 residues. The V and J ends lost 6 bases and 5 bases, in that order; junction bases with no gene match: 5. Germline CDR1 MNHEY, CDR2 SVGAGI. The PCR ran on 60 Vbeta and 13 Jbeta primers. Profiled with immunoSEQ multiplex PCR; TCRdb holds only in-frame clones, not every one. The sample contains approximately 110,000 clones, 83% of which appear only once. This sample stems from a study of cytomegalovirus exposure and HLA in healthy donors. Study-level information: Early released data comprised 80 million or so unique TCRs from HLA-typed donors.

What was sequenced was PBMCs. The V and J genes are TRBV6-5 and TRBJ1-2; 8 nucleotides agree with TRBD1. This sequence was found in a man younger than 30 in good health and CMV-seronegative. The CDR3 coding sequence is TGTGCCAGCAGGCAGGGGGCGATTTATGGCTACACCTTC. Protein: CASRQGAIYGYTF.